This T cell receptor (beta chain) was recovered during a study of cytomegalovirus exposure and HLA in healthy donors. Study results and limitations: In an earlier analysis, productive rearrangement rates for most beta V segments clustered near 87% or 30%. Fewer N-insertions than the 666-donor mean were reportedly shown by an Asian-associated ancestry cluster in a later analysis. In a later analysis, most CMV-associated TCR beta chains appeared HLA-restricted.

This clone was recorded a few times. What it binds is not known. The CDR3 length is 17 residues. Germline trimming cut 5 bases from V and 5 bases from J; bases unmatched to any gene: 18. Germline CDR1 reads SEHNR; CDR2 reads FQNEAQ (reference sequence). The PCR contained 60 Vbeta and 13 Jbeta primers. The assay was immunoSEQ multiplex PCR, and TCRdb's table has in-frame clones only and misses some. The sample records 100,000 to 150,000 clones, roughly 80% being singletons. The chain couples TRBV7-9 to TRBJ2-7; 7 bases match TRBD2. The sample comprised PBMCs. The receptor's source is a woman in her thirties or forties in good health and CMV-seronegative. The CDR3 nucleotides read TGTGCCAGCAGCGCAACTCGGTCGGGGGAGGGCGGGAACGAGCAGTACTTC. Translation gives CASSATRSGEGGNEQYF. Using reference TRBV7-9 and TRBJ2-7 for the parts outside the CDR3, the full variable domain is DTGVSQNPRHKITKRGQNVTFRCDPISEHNRLYWYRQTLGQGPEFLTYFQNEAQLEKSRLLSDRFSAERPKGSFSTLEIQRTEQGDSAMYLCASSATRSGEGGNEQYFGPGTRLTVT.